This T cell receptor (beta chain) was recorded in a study of T cell changes during pregnancy in multiple sclerosis. The germline V gene has CDR1 SGHAT and CDR2 FQNNGV. V lost 5 bases and J lost 5; bases outside the gene matches: 7. This CDR3 region has 14 residues. TCRdb's copy holds only in-frame clones and misses some; the assay was immunoSEQ multiplex PCR. The table includes about 52,000 clones, around 94% detected once. This chain links TRBV11-2 with TRBJ2-7; TRBD1 matches at 9 bases. The sequencing here drew on CD4+ T cells from peripheral blood mononuclear cells, taken in the third trimester of pregnancy. The sequence was collected from a female donor with multiple sclerosis, enrolled in a pregnancy study. Here the CDR3 DNA reads TGTGCCAGCAGCCGATGGGACAGGGCTGACGAGCAGTACTTC. This codes for CASSRWDRADEQYF.